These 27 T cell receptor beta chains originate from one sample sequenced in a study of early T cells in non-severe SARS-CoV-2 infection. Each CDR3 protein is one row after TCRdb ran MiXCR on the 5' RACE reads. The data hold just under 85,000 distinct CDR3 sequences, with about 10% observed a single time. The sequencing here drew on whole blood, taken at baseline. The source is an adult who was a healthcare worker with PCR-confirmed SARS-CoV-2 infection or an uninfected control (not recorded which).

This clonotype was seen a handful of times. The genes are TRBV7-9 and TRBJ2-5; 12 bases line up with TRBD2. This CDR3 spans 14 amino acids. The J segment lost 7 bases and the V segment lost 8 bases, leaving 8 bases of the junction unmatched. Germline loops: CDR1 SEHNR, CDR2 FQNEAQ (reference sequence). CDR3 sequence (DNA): TGTGCCAGCTTCCCACAGGGACTAGCGGGGACCCAGTACTTC. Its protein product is CASFPQGLAGTQYF.

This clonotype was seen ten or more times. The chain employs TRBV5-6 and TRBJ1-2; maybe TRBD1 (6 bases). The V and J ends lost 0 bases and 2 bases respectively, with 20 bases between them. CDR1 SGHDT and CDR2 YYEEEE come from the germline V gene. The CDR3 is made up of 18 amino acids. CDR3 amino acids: CASSLGETRRGRNYGYTF. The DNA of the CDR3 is TGTGCCAGCAGCTTGGGCGAGACTCGCAGGGGCAGGAACTATGGCTACACCTTC.

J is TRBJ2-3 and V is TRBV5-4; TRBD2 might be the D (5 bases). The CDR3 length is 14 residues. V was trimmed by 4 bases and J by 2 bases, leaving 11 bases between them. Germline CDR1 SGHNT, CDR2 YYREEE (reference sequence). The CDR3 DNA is TGTGCCAGCAGCACCGGAGCGGACACAGATACGCAGTATTTT. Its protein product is CASSTGADTDTQYF.

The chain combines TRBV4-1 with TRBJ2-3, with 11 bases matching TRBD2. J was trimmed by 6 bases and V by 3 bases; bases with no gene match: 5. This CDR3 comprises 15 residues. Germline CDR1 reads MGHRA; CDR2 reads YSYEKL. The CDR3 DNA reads TGCGCCAGCAGCCAGACTAGCGGGATCCACGATACGCAGTATTTT. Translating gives CASSQTSGIHDTQYF.

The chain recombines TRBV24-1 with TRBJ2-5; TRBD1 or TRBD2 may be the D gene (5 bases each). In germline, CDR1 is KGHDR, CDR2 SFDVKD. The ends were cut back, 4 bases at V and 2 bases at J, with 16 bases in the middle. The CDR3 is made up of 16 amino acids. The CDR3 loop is CATSDRDVWGQETQYF. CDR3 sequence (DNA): TGTGCCACCAGTGACAGGGACGTCTGGGGGCAAGAGACCCAGTACTTC.

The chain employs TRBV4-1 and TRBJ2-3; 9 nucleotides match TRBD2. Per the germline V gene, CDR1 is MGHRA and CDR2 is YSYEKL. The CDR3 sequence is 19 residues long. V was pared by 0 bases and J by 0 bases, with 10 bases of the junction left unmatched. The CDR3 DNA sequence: TGCGCCAGCAGCCAAGATATAGGGTCTAGCGGGACTAGCACAGATACGCAGTATTTT. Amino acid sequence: CASSQDIGSSGTSTDTQYF.

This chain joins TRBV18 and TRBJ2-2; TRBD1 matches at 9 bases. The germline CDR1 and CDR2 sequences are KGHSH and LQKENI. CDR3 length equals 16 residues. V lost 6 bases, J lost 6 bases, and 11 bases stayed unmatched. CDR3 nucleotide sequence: TGTGCCAGCTCCCCCTCCGTCGACAGGGGGTCCGGGGAGCTGTTTTTT. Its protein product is CASSPSVDRGSGELFF.

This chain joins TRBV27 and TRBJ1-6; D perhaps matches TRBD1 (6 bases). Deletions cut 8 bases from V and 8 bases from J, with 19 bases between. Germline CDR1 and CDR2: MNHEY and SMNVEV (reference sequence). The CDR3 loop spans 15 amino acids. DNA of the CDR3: TGTGCCAGCTCACCCTTGGACAGAAAGTATTCACCCCTCCACTTT. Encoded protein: CASSPLDRKYSPLHF.

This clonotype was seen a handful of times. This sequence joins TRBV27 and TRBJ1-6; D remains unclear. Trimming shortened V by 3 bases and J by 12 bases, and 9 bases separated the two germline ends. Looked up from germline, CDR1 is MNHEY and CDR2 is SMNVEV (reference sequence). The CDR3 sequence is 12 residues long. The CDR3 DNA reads TGTGCCAGCAGTTTCAGTCTGGGACCCCTCCACTTT. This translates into CASSFSLGPLHF.

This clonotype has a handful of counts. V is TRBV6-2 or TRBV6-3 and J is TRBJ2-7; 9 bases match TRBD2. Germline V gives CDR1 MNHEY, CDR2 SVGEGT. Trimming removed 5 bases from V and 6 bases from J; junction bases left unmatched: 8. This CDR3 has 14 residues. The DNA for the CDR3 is TGTGCCAGCAGTCTACTAGCGGGTACCTCCGAGCAGTACTTC. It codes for CASSLLAGTSEQYF.

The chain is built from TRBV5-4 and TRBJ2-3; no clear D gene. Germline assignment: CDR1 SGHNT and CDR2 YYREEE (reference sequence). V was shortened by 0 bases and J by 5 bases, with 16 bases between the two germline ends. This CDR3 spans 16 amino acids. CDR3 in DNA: TGTGCCAGCAGCTTGGTGGGGTCAGAAGGAAAAGATACGCAGTATTTT. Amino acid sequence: CASSLVGSEGKDTQYF.

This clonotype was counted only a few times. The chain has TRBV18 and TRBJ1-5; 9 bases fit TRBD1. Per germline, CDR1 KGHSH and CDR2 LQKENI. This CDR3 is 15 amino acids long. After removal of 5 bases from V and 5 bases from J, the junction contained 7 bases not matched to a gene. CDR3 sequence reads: CASSFTGGTDQPQHF. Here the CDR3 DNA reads TGTGCCAGCTCATTCACAGGGGGCACGGATCAGCCCCAGCATTTT.

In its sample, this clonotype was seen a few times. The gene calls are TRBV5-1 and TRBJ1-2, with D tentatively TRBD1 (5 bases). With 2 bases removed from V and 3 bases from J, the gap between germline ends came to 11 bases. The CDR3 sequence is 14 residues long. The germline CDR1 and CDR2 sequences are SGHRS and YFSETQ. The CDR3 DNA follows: TGCGCCAGCAGCTTTCAGGGCACAGACTATGGCTACACCTTC. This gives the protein CASSFQGTDYGYTF.

In DNA form, the CDR3 reads TGCAGTGTCGGACTAGAAGGCCTCGAGCAGTACTTC. Protein sequence: CSVGLEGLEQYF. The J gene is TRBJ2-7, the V gene TRBV20-1; 7 bases are a match to TRBD2. The CDR3 is 12 residues long. CDR1 and CDR2 from the germline V gene are DFQATT and SNEGSKA (reference sequence). V dropped 7 bases and J dropped 6; count of bases not matched to a gene: 9.

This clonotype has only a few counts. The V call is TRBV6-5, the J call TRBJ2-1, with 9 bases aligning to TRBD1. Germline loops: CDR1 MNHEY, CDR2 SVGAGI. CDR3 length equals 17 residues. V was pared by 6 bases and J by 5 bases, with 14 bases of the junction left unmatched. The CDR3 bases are TGTGCCAGCAGGCGCCAACACAGGGGGCAGTTCCACAATGAGCAGTTCTTC. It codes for CASRRQHRGQFHNEQFF.

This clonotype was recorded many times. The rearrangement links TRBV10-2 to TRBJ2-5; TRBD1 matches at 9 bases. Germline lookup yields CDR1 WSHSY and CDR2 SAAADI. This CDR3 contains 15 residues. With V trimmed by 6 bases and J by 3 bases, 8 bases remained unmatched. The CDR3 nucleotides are TGCGCCAGCAGAAGACAGGGGGACTTAGAAGAGACCCAGTACTTC. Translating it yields CASRRQGDLEETQYF.

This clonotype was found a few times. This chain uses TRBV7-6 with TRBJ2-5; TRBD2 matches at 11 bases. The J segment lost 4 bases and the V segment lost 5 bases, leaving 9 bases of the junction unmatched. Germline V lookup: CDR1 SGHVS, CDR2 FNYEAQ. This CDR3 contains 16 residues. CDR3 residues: CASSLPLAGGGETQYF. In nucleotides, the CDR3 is TGTGCCAGCAGCCTCCCTCTAGCGGGAGGAGGAGAGACCCAGTACTTC. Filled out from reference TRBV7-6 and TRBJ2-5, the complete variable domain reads GAGVSQSPRYKVTKRGQDVALRCDPISGHVSLYWYRQALGQGPEFLTYFNYEAQQDKSGLPNDRFSAERPEGSISTLTIQRTEQRDSAMYRCASSLPLAGGGETQYFGPGTRLLVL.

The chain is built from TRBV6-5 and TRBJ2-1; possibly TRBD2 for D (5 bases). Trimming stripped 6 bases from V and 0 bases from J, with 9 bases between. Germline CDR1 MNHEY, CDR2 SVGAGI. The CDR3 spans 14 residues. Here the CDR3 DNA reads TGTGCCAGCAGGTTACTAGACTCCTACAATGAGCAGTTCTTC. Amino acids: CASRLLDSYNEQFF.

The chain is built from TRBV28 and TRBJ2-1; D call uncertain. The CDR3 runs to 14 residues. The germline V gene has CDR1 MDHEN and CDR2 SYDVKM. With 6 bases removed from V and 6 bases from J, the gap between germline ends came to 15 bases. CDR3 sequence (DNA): TGTGCCAGCAGACCTTTAGATCCTTTCAATGAGCAGTTCTTC. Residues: CASRPLDPFNEQFF.

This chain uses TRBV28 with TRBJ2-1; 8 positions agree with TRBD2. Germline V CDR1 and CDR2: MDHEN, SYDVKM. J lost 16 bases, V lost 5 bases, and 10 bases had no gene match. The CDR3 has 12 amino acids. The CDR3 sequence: CASSRTGTSCFF. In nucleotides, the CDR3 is TGTGCCAGCAGTCGGACCGGGACTAGTTGTTTCTTC.

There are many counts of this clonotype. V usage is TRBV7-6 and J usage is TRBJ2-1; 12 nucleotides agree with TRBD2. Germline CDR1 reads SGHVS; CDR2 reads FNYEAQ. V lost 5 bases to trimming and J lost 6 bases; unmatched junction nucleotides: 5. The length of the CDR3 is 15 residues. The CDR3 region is CASSKGLAGLNEQFF. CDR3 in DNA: TGTGCCAGCAGCAAGGGACTAGCGGGTCTCAATGAGCAGTTCTTC.

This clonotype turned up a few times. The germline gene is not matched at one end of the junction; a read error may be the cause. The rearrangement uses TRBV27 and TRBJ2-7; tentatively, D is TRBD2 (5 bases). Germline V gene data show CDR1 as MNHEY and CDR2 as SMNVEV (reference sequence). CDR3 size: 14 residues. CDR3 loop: CAGSFAGLREEQYF. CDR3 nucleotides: TGTGCCGGCAGTTTTGCCGGCCTAAGGGAGGAGCAGTACTTC.

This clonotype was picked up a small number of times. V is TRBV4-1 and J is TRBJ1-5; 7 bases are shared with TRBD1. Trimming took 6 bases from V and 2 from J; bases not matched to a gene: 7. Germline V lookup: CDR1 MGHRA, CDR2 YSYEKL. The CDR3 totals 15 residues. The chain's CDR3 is CASSSVTGGNQPQHF. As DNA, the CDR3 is TGCGCCAGCAGTTCCGTCACAGGGGGCAATCAGCCCCAGCATTTT.

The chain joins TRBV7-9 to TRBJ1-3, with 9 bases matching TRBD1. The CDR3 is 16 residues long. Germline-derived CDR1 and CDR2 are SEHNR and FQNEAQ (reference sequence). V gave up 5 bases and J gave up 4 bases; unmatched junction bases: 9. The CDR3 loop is CASSPGQGRSGNTIYF. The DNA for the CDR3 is TGTGCCAGCAGCCCGGGACAGGGAAGATCCGGAAACACCATATATTTT.

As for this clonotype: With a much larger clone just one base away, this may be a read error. The DNA for the CDR3 is TGTGTCACCAGCAGAGATTTCCACTCTGGAAACACCATATATTTT. Translated: CVTSRDFHSGNTIYF. The chain joins TRBV15 to TRBJ1-3; D is uncertain. This CDR3 spans 15 amino acids. Germline lookup yields CDR1 LNHNV and CDR2 YYDKDF (reference sequence). Full variable domain (remainder filled in from reference TRBV15 and TRBJ1-3): DAMVIQNPRYQVTQFGKPVTLSCSQTLNHNVMYWYQQKSSQAPKLLFHYYDKDFNNEADTPDNFQSRRPNTSFCFLDIRSPGLGDTAMYLCVTSRDFHSGNTIYFGEGSWLTVV.

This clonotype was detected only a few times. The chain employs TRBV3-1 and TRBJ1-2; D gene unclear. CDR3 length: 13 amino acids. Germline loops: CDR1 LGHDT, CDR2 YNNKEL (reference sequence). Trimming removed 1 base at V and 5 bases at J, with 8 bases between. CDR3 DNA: TGTGCCAGCAGCCAAGGGAGTGGATATGGCTACACCTTC. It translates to CASSQGSGYGYTF.

The CDR3 here is CASSLQWAGVRGEQFF. CDR3 sequence (DNA): TGTGCCAGCAGCTTACAGTGGGCGGGTGTTAGAGGCGAGCAGTTCTTC. The rearrangement links TRBV7-2 to TRBJ2-1; maybe TRBD2 (5 bases). Germline V gives CDR1 SGHTA, CDR2 FQGNSA. Trimming cost V 2 bases and J 10 bases, with 21 bases left between them. There are 16 residues in the CDR3.